The 26 T cell receptor beta chains below were found in one sample sequenced in a study of shared T cell receptors in the human thymus. Libraries were prepared by immunoSEQ multiplex PCR; TCRdb keeps only in-frame clonotypes and omits some of them. The repertoire includes 540,000 or so clones, more than 75% of them detected once, and more than 0.01% sits in the top ten. A further study also used this sample, focusing on human thymus T cells.

Source material: thymocytes. The receptors come from a boy under two years old with a congenital heart defect.

The chain employs TRBV18 and TRBJ1-2; possibly TRBD1 for D (6 bases). Trimming took 3 bases from V and 5 from J, leaving 16 bases between them. CDR1 is KGHSH and CDR2 is LQKENI in the germline V gene. CDR3 length: 15 amino acids. The CDR3 region is CASSPQAGGAYGYTF. The CDR3, as DNA: TGTGCCAGCTCACCTCAGGCGGGGGGCGCATATGGCTACACCTTC. The entire variable domain, with the rest obtained from reference TRBV18 and TRBJ1-2, is as follows: NAGVMQNPRHLVRRRGQEARLRCSPMKGHSHVYWYRQLPEEGLKFMVYLQKENIIDESGMPKERFSAEFPKEGPSILRIQQVVRGDSAAYFCASSPQAGGAYGYTFGSGTRLTVV.

The V call is TRBV21-1, the J call TRBJ2-7; TRBD1, the table's D call, lacks a check against the DNA. TRBV21-1 is labeled a pseudogene. The CDR3 sequence is 17 residues long. Here the CDR3 DNA reads TGTGCCAGCAGCAACTCAGAGACTCGACAGGGGTTCTACGAGCAGTACTTC. It codes for CASSNSETRQGFYEQYF.

The chain combines TRBV30 with TRBJ1-3; TRBD1 aligns across 10 bases. The CDR3 sequence is 16 residues long. Germline V gene lookup returns CDR1 GTSNPN and CDR2 SVGIG (reference sequence). V was pared by 5 bases and J by 2 bases, with 9 bases of the junction left unmatched. The CDR3 bases are TGTGCCTGGTCGGGAGCCGGGACAGGGGCTGGAAACACCATATATTTT. Its translation: CAWSGAGTGAGNTIYF.

The CDR3 reads CASSYRRGGRSSYNEQFF. CDR3 coding DNA: TGTGCCAGCAGCTATCGGCGGGGGGGGAGGAGCTCCTACAATGAGCAGTTCTTC. The J gene is TRBJ2-1, the V gene TRBV5-6; 9 bases fit TRBD2. The V gene end was trimmed by 3 bases and the J gene end by 0 bases; junction bases not matched to a gene: 10. Germline CDR1 and CDR2: SGHDT and YYEEEE. This CDR3 region has 18 residues.

The V gene is TRBV5-5, the J gene TRBJ2-7, with D possibly TRBD1 on 5 matching bases. Germline V gene lookup returns CDR1 SGHKS and CDR2 YYEKEE (reference sequence). V lost 1 base, J lost 1 base, and 9 bases lay in between. This CDR3 is built from 14 residues. This chain's CDR3 is CASSLWTQSYEQYF. The DNA for the CDR3 is TGTGCCAGCAGCTTGTGGACACAGTCCTACGAGCAGTACTTC.

The gene calls are TRBV15 and TRBJ2-5; the D gene is possibly TRBD2 (6 bases). V was cut by 0 bases and J by 7 bases, with 15 bases left in between. The germline gives CDR1 LNHNV, CDR2 YYDKDF (reference sequence). This CDR3 comprises 15 residues. The CDR3 coding sequence is TGTGCCACCAGCAGAGATCGGAGGGGATGGGGGACCCAGTACTTC. It translates to CATSRDRRGWGTQYF.

This clone showed up just a few times. The genes are TRBV7-9 and TRBJ1-3; D ambiguous. In germline, CDR1 is SEHNR, CDR2 FQNEAQ (reference sequence). The length of the CDR3 is 16 residues. Trimming took off 3 bases at V and 1 base at J, with 13 bases between the two ends. The CDR3 nucleotides read TGTGCCAGCAGCTTGATAGAGGGTTTGTCTGGAAACACCATATATTTT. It translates to CASSLIEGLSGNTIYF.

This clone came up a few times. This sequence joins TRBV10-3 and TRBJ2-7; TRBD1 aligns across 7 bases. V shed 2 bases and J 7 bases; nucleotides not matched to a gene: 8. The CDR3 is 14 residues long. From germline, CDR1 is ENHRY and CDR2 SYGVKD. In DNA, the CDR3 is TGTGCCATCAGTGAGGGACAGGCGACGTGGGAGCAGTACTTC. Encoded protein: CAISEGQATWEQYF.

This clone was seen only a few times. The V call is TRBV4-3, the J call TRBJ2-7; D possibly corresponds to TRBD2 (6 bases). Trimming stripped 3 bases from V and 2 bases from J, with 26 bases between. Germline CDR1 and CDR2: LGHNA and YSLEER. The CDR3 consists of 19 residues. CDR3 DNA: TGCGCCAGCAGCCACGGGGTGCCACCCAGGGATAGCGGTCCCTACGAGCAGTACTTC. It yields the protein CASSHGVPPRDSGPYEQYF.

The chain employs TRBV21-1 and TRBJ1-4; no DNA check was done on the table's D call, TRBD1. TRBV21-1 is a pseudogene segment. This CDR3 is built from 13 residues. Here the CDR3 reads CASNSDRAEKLFF. CDR3 nucleotide sequence: TGTGCCAGCAACTCGGACAGGGCAGAAAAACTGTTTTTT.

The chain has TRBV7-2 and TRBJ2-5, with 8 positions matching TRBD1. The better agreement between TRBJ2-7 and the DNA end casts doubt on the J call. Germline values: CDR1 SGHTA, CDR2 FQGNSA. The CDR3 runs to 15 residues. The DNA for the CDR3 is TGTGCCAGCAGCGCGACAGGGGCTAGCTCCTACGAGCAGTACTTC. It specifies CASSATGASSYEQYF.

The chain carries TRBV11-2 and TRBJ2-1; the D gene is possibly TRBD2 (5 bases). The V and J ends lost 5 bases and 3 bases respectively, with 17 bases between them. The length of the CDR3 is 16 residues. Germline CDR1 SGHAT, CDR2 FQNNGV. The CDR3 loop is CASSHSPSRYYNEQFF. CDR3 nucleotide sequence: TGTGCCAGCAGCCATTCCCCTAGCAGATACTACAATGAGCAGTTCTTC.

The chain combines TRBV28 with TRBJ1-3; D unclear. CDR1 and CDR2 (germline): MDHEN, SYDVKM. The V end lost 3 bases, the J end lost 2 bases, and 11 bases lay between the germline ends. This CDR3 contains 15 residues. In nucleotides, the CDR3 is TGTGCCAGCAGTTTTCCCCACAGCCCTGGAAACACCATATATTTT. Amino acids: CASSFPHSPGNTIYF.

V gene TRBV28 combines with J gene TRBJ1-2; 7 bases line up with TRBD1. The V gene's germline CDR1 is MDHEN and CDR2 SYDVKM. This CDR3 is built from 13 residues. V was pared by 7 bases and J by 6 bases, with 8 bases of the junction left unmatched. The CDR3 nucleotides read TGTGCCAGCAACCACCGGACAGGAAATGGCTACACCTTC. This translates into CASNHRTGNGYTF.

The rearrangement joins TRBV14 to TRBJ1-4; 9 bases agree with TRBD1. The CDR3 extends over 16 amino acids. In germline, CDR1 is SGHDN, CDR2 FVKESK. With V trimmed by 0 bases and J by 6 bases, 5 bases remained unmatched. The CDR3 DNA reads TGTGCCAGCAGCCAAGAACGAGGACAGGGGCATGAAAAACTGTTTTTT. This codes for CASSQERGQGHEKLFF.

The chain joins TRBV14 to TRBJ2-7, with D uncertain. This CDR3 comprises 12 residues. From germline, CDR1 is SGHDN and CDR2 FVKESK. Trimming took 1 base from V and 7 from J, leaving 8 bases between them. This CDR3 reads CASSQAQAEQYF. CDR3 bases: TGTGCCAGCAGCCAAGCCCAGGCGGAGCAGTACTTC.

V and J are TRBV5-5 and TRBJ2-1; TRBD2 agrees at 12 bases. In germline, CDR1 is SGHKS, CDR2 YYEKEE (reference sequence). The CDR3 is 13 amino acids. With 7 bases clipped from V and 9 bases from J, the junction kept 5 bases outside the gene matches. The CDR3 nucleotides read TGTGCCAGCCGGGCTAGCGGGAGGGGTGAGCAGTTCTTC. It translates to CASRASGRGEQFF.

The table lists this clone with a few counts. This chain connects TRBV10-1 to TRBJ2-7; TRBD2 matches at 14 bases. Losses at the gene ends were 6 bases for V and 6 bases for J; bases not matched to a gene: 7. There are 15 residues in the CDR3. The germline V gene encodes CDR1 WNHNN and CDR2 SYGVQD (reference sequence). This chain's CDR3 is CASSHGTSGRSEQYF. CDR3 in DNA: TGCGCCAGCAGCCATGGGACTAGCGGGAGAAGCGAGCAGTACTTC.

On this clone: In the same sample, other DNA sequences code for this CDR3. The genes are TRBV25-1 and TRBJ2-7; 14 bases line up with TRBD2. This CDR3 comprises 14 residues. Per germline, CDR1 MGHDK and CDR2 SYGVNS. With 6 bases clipped from V and 4 bases from J, the junction kept 2 bases outside the gene matches. CDR3 loop: CASRGTSGSYEQYF. The DNA for the CDR3 is TGTGCCAGCAGGGGGACTAGCGGGAGTTACGAGCAGTACTTC.

This chain joins TRBV2 and TRBJ1-5; 12 positions agree with TRBD1. Germline CDR1 reads SNHLY; CDR2 reads FYNNEI. The CDR3 loop spans 17 amino acids. The trim removed 7 bases at V and 7 bases at J, leaving 14 bases unmatched. CDR3: CASIGGTGGVQGQPQHF. The CDR3 coding sequence is TGTGCCAGCATTGGAGGGACAGGGGGCGTCCAAGGCCAGCCCCAGCATTTT. Looking up the rest from reference TRBV2 and TRBJ1-5 gives the full variable domain: EPEVTQTPSHQVTQMGQEVILRCVPISNHLYFYWYRQILGQKVEFLVSFYNNEISEKSEIFDDQFSVERPDGSNFTLKIRSTKLEDSAMYFCASIGGTGGVQGQPQHFGDGTRLSIL.

In its sample, this clone was seen a few times. The chain has TRBV18 and TRBJ2-7; 11 bases are a match to TRBD1. Germline V gene data show CDR1 as KGHSH and CDR2 as LQKENI. CDR3 length: 15 amino acids. V trimming: 5 bases; J trimming: 3 bases; junction bases outside the gene matches: 6. CDR3 nucleotide sequence: TGTGCCAGCTCAGGATGGGGGACAGGGGGCTACGAGCAGTACTTC. Amino acid sequence: CASSGWGTGGYEQYF.

The V and J genes are TRBV6-6 and TRBJ1-1; D remains unclear. This CDR3 has 12 residues. Germline V CDR1 and CDR2: MNHNY, SVGAGI (reference sequence). V gave up 2 bases and J gave up 8 bases, with 9 bases separating them. DNA for the CDR3: TGTGCCAGCAGTTACGCGAAGTGGGAAGCTTTCTTT. Translation: CASSYAKWEAFF.

Only one count was recorded for this clone. The rearrangement joins TRBV6-5 to TRBJ2-7, with 10 bases lining up with TRBD2. The CDR3 has 15 residues. J gave up 6 bases and V 4 bases, and 9 bases lay outside the gene matches. Per germline, CDR1 MNHEY and CDR2 SVGAGI. Here the CDR3 reads CASSFGLAATGEQYF. The DNA of the CDR3 is TGTGCCAGCAGTTTCGGACTAGCGGCCACCGGCGAGCAGTACTTC.

The gene calls are TRBV14 and TRBJ2-3; TRBD2 agrees at 10 bases. The germline V gene has CDR1 SGHDN and CDR2 FVKESK. V lost 1 base and J lost 2; bases outside the gene matches: 15. This CDR3 has 20 amino acids. CDR3 bases: TGTGCCAGCAGCCAAGTGGGGGGGGGTCTAGCGGGAGCTTCCACAGATACGCAGTATTTT. This codes for CASSQVGGGLAGASTDTQYF.

The chain employs TRBV10-2 and TRBJ2-5, with a tentative D call TRBD1 (6 bases). Trimming cost V 7 bases and J 3 bases, with 12 bases left between them. CDR1 WSHSY and CDR2 SAAADI come from the germline V gene. The CDR3 has 13 amino acids. DNA for the CDR3: TGCGCCAGCATTCTTGAGGGGGAAGAGACCCAGTACTTC. Protein sequence: CASILEGEETQYF.

J is TRBJ1-1 and V is TRBV5-1, with TRBD1 as a possible D gene (6 bases). CDR1 and CDR2 (germline): SGHRS, YFSETQ. The V gene lost 4 bases and the J gene lost 2 bases, with 15 bases spanning the gap. The CDR3 covers 15 residues. CDR3 coding DNA: TGCGCCAGCAGCGCCCCAGGGGCAGGAAACACTGAAGCTTTCTTT. The encoded protein is CASSAPGAGNTEAFF.